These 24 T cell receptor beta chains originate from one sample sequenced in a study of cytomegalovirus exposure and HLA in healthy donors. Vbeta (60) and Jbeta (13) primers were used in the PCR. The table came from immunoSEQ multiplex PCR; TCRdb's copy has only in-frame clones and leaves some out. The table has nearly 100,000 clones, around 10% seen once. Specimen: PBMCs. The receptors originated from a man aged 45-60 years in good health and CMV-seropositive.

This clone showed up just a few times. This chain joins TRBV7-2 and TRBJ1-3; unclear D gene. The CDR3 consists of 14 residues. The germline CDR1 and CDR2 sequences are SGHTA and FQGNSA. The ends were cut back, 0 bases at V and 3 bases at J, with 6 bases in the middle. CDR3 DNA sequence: TGTGCCAGCAGCTTAGCCCCCCGTGGAAACACCATATATTTT. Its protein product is CASSLAPRGNTIYF.

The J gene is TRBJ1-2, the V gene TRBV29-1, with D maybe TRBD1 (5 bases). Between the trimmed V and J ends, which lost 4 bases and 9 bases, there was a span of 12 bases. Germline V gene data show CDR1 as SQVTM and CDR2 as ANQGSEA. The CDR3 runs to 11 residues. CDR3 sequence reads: CSVVRVSRYTF. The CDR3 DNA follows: TGCAGCGTTGTCAGGGTCAGTCGCTACACCTTC.

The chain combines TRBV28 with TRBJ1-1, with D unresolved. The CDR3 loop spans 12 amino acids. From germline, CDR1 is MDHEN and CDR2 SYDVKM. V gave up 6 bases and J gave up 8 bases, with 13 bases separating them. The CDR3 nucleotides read TGTGCCAGCAGGGCCACAGAGCAAGAAGCTTTCTTT. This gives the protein CASRATEQEAFF.

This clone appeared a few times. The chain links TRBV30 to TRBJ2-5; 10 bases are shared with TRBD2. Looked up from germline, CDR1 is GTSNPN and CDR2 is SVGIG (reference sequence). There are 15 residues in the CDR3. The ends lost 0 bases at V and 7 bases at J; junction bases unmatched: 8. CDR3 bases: TGTGCCTGGAGTGTACTAGCGGGATATCGGAGGACCCAGTACTTC. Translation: CAWSVLAGYRRTQYF.

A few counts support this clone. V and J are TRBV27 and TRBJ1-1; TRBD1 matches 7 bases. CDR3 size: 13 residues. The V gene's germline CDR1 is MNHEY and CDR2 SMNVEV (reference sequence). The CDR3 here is CATGTDLNTEAFF. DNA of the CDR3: TGTGCTACCGGGACAGACCTGAACACTGAAGCTTTCTTT.

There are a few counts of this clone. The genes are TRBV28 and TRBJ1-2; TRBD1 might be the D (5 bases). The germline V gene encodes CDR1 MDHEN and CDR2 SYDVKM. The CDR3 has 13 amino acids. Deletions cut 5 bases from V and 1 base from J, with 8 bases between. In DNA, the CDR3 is TGTGCCAGCAGTCGACAGAGTAACTATGGCTACACCTTC. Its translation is CASSRQSNYGYTF.

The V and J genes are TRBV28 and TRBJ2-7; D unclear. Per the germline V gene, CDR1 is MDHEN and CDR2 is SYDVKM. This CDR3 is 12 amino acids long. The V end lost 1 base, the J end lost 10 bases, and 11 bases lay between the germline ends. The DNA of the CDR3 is TGTGCCAGCAGTTTATTCATGAAAAGCCAGTACTTC. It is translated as CASSLFMKSQYF.

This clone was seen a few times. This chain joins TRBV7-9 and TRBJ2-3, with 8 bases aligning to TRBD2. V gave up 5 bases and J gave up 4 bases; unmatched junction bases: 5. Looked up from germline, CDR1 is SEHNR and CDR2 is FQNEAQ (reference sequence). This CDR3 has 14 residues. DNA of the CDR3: TGTGCCAGCAGCGAAGAACTAGCGGCAGATACGCAGTATTTT. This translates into CASSEELAADTQYF.

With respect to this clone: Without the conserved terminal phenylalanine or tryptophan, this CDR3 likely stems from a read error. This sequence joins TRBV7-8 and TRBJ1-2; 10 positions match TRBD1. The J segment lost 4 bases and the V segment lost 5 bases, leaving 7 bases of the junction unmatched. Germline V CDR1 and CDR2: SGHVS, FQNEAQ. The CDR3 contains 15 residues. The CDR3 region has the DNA TGTGCCAGCAGCCCGGACAGGGGGAATCGCTATGGCTACACCCTC. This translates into CASSPDRGNRYGYTL.

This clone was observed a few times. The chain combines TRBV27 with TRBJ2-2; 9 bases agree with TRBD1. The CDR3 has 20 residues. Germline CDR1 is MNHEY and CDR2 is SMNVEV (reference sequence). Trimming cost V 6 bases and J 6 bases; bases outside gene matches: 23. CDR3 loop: CASSPLPHPGQGVDAGELFF. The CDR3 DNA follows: TGTGCCAGCAGCCCCCTACCCCACCCGGGACAGGGCGTTGACGCCGGGGAGCTGTTTTTT.

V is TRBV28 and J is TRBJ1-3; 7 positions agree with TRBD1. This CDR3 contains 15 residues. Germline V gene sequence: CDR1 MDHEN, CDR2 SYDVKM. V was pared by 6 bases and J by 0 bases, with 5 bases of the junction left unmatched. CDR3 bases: TGTGCCAGCAGGACAGGGACATTCTCTGGAAACACCATATATTTT. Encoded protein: CASRTGTFSGNTIYF.

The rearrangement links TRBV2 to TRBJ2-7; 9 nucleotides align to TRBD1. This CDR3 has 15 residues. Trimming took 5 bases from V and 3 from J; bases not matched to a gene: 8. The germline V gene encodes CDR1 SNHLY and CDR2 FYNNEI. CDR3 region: CASSNSPGQGYEQYF. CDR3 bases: TGTGCCAGCAGTAACAGCCCGGGACAGGGCTACGAGCAGTACTTC.

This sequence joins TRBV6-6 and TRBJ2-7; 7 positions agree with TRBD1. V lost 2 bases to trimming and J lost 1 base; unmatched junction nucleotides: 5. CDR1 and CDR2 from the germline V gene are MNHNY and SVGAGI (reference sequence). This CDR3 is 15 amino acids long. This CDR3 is CASSYEGAISYEQYF. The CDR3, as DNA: TGTGCCAGCAGTTACGAGGGGGCAATATCCTACGAGCAGTACTTC.

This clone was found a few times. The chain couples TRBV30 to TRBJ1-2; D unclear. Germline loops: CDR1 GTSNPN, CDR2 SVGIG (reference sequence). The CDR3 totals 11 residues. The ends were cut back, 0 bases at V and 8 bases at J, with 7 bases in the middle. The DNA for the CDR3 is TGTGCCTGGAGTGTACTCGGGGGCTACACCTTC. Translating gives CAWSVLGGYTF. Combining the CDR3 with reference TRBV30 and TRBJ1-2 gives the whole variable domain SQTIHQWPATLVQPVGSPLSLECTVEGTSNPNLYWYRQAAGRGLQLLFYSVGIGQISSEVPQNLSASRPQDRQFILSSKKLLLSDSGFYLCAWSVLGGYTFGSGTRLTVV.

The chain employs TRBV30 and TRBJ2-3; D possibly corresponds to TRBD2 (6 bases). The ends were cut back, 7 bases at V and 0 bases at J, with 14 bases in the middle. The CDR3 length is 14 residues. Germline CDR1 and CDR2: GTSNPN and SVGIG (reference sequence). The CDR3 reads CALAGGYSTDTQYF. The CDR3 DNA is TGTGCCTTGGCCGGGGGATATAGCACAGATACGCAGTATTTT.

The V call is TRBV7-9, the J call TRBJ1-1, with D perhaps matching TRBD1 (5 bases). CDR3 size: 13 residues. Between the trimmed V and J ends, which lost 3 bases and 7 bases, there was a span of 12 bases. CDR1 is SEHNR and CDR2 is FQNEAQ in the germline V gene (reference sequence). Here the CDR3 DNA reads TGTGCCAGCAGCTTCCTACAGGCCCATGAAGCTTTCTTT. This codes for CASSFLQAHEAFF.

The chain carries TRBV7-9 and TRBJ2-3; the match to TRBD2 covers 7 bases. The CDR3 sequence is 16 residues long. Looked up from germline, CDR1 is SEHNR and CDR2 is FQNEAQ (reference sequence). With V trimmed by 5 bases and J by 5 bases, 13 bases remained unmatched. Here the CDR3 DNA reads TGTGCCAGCAGCCACACTGCGGGAGACCGGGTAGATACGCAGTATTTT. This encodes CASSHTAGDRVDTQYF.

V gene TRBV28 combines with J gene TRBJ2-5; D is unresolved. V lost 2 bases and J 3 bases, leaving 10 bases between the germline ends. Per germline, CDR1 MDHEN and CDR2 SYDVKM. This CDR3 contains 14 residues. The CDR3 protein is CASSLVAGEETQYF. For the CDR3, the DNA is TGTGCCAGCAGTTTAGTGGCAGGCGAAGAGACCCAGTACTTC.

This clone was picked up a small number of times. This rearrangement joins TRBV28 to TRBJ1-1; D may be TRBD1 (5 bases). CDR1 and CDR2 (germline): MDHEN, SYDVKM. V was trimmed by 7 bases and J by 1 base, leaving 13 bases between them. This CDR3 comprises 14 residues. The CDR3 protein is CASTVQGWNTEAFF. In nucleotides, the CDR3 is TGTGCCAGCACCGTTCAGGGATGGAACACTGAAGCTTTCTTT. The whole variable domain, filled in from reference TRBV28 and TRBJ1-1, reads DVKVTQSSRYLVKRTGEKVFLECVQDMDHENMFWYRQDPGLGLRLIYFSYDVKMKEKGDIPEGYSVSREKKERFSLILESASTNQTSMYLCASTVQGWNTEAFFGQGTRLTVV.

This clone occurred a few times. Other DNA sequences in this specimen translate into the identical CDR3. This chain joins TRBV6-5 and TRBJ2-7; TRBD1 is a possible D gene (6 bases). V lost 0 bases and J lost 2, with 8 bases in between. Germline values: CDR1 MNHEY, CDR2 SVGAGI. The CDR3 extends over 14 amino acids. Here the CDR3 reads CASSYSPGAYEQYF. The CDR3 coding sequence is TGTGCCAGCAGTTACTCGCCAGGGGCCTACGAGCAGTACTTC.

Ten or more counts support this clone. CDR3 DNA: TGCGCCAGCAGCCAAGACGTTAGGGCAGGGGCTCAGCCCCAGCATTTT. It specifies CASSQDVRAGAQPQHF. The chain carries TRBV4-3 and TRBJ1-5; D might be TRBD1 (6 bases). Trimming left V 0 bases short and J 6 bases short, with 15 bases between. The V gene's germline CDR1 is LGHNA and CDR2 YSLEER. The length of the CDR3 is 16 residues.

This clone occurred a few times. DNA of the CDR3: TGTGCCTGGAGTCCCCTAGGAGGTGGCCGGGAGACCCAGTACTTC. It codes for CAWSPLGGGRETQYF. The gene calls are TRBV30 and TRBJ2-5; maybe TRBD2 (5 bases). CDR3 length equals 15 residues. Germline V CDR1 and CDR2: GTSNPN, SVGIG (reference sequence). V was trimmed by 2 bases and J by 5 bases, leaving 18 bases between them.

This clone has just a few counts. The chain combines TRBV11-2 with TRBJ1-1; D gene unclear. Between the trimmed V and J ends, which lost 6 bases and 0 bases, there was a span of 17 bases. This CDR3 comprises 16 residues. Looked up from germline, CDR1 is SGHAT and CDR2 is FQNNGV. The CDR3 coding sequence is TGTGCCAGCAGAGTAAGACAAGGCCGAGTGAACACTGAAGCTTTCTTT. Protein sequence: CASRVRQGRVNTEAFF. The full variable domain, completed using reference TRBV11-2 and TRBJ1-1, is EAGVAQSPRYKIIEKRQSVAFWCNPISGHATLYWYQQILGQGPKLLIQFQNNGVVDDSQLPKDRFSAERLKGVDSTLKIQPAKLEDSAVYLCASRVRQGRVNTEAFFGQGTRLTVV.

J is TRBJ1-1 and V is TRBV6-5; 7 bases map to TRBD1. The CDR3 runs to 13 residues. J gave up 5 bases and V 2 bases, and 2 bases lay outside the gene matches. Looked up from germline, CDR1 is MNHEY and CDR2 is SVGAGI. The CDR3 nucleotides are TGTGCCAGCAGTTACGGGACAGAAACTGAAGCTTTCTTT. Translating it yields CASSYGTETEAFF.